The 19 T cell receptor beta chains reported below all come from one sample, sequenced in a study of T-cell reconstitution after alpha-beta-depleted transplantation in children. Unique molecular identifiers were built into the TCRbeta library. TCRdb reprocessed the PCR reads via MiXCR and lists one record per CDR3 protein. Among about 690,000 distinct CDR3 sequences listed, roughly 17% were seen once. The material was PBMCs from the stem cell graft donor, obtained from the stem cell graft. Source of these receptors: a human donor who donated a stem cell graft to a child with acute myeloid leukemia.

This clonotype has more than one count but fewer than ten. The chain has TRBV6-2 or TRBV6-3 and TRBJ2-7, with unresolved D. V lost 0 bases and J lost 1, with 7 bases in between. The CDR3 has 14 residues. Germline V lookup: CDR1 MNHEY, CDR2 SVGEGT. In DNA, the CDR3 is TGTGCCAGCAGTTACTCGATCAGATCCTACGAGCAGTACTTC. It encodes CASSYSIRSYEQYF.

This clonotype was detected only a few times. The CDR3 nucleotides are TGTGCCAGCAGTTCCGGGCACCGCTCCTATGGCTACACCTTC. It translates to CASSSGHRSYGYTF. The J gene is TRBJ1-2, the V gene TRBV27; the D is unclear. V lost 4 bases to trimming and J lost 4 bases, with 13 bases between them. This CDR3 spans 14 amino acids. In germline, CDR1 is MNHEY, CDR2 SMNVEV (reference sequence).

Ten or more counts support this clonotype. The V gene is TRBV20-1, the J gene TRBJ2-1, with 11 bases lining up with TRBD2. V shed 5 bases and J 5 bases; nucleotides not matched to a gene: 8. CDR1 is DFQATT and CDR2 is SNEGSKA in the germline V gene (reference sequence). The CDR3 runs to 15 residues. CDR3 in DNA: TGCAGTGCTCACCAGACTAGCGGGATCCACAATGAGCAGTTCTTC. Protein: CSAHQTSGIHNEQFF.

The chain recombines TRBV5-5 with TRBJ2-3; D is possibly TRBD2 (5 bases). Germline V CDR1 and CDR2: SGHKS, YYEKEE (reference sequence). Trimming stripped 0 bases from V and 6 bases from J, with 8 bases between. The CDR3 is made up of 13 amino acids. CDR3 amino acids: CASSLGGMDTQYF. The DNA of the CDR3 is TGTGCCAGCAGCTTGGGAGGGATGGATACGCAGTATTTT.

Many counts were recorded for this clonotype. This chain links TRBV28 with TRBJ2-7; 9 positions match TRBD1. Germline V CDR1 and CDR2: MDHEN, SYDVKM. Germline trimming cut 2 bases from V and 2 bases from J; bases unmatched to any gene: 10. The CDR3 consists of 17 residues. CDR3 region: CASSLRGGQGSPYEQYV. CDR3 DNA: TGTGCCAGCAGTTTAAGAGGGGGACAGGGAAGCCCCTACGAGCAGTACGTC.

This chain uses TRBV20-1 with TRBJ2-5; TRBD2 matches 7 bases. J lost 3 bases, V lost 1 base, and 11 bases had no gene match. Germline CDR1 is DFQATT and CDR2 is SNEGSKA (reference sequence). This CDR3 is built from 16 residues. For the CDR3, the DNA is TGCAGTGCTAGAGCGGGGGGTGACTCCTGGGAAGAGACCCAGTACTTC. Translation gives CSARAGGDSWEETQYF.

Many counts were recorded for this clonotype. The rearrangement joins TRBV12-3 or TRBV12-4 to TRBJ1-1; no clear D gene. The CDR3 totals 15 residues. Trimming cost V 3 bases and J 5 bases, with 16 bases left between them. The CDR3 sequence: CASSFEGILWTEAFF. CDR3 DNA: TGTGCCAGCAGTTTTGAGGGAATCCTTTGGACTGAAGCTTTCTTT.

This clonotype was seen once. The J gene is TRBJ2-5, the V gene TRBV5-1; 7 bases are a match to TRBD1. CDR3 size: 15 residues. With V trimmed by 4 bases and J by 2 bases, 8 bases remained unmatched. The germline gives CDR1 SGHRS, CDR2 YFSETQ. CDR3 protein: CASSTSGTEQETQYF. The CDR3 bases are TGCGCCAGCAGCACCTCCGGGACAGAGCAAGAGACCCAGTACTTC. Filled out from reference TRBV5-1 and TRBJ2-5, the complete variable domain reads KAGVTQTPRYLIKTRGQQVTLSCSPISGHRSVSWYQQTPGQGLQFLFEYFSETQRNKGNFPGRFSGRQFSNSRSEMNVSTLELGDSALYLCASSTSGTEQETQYFGPGTRLLVL.

A few counts support this clonotype. The V gene is TRBV21-1, the J gene TRBJ2-1; the DNA was not compared with TRBD2, the D call given in the table. TRBV21-1 is a recognized pseudogene. CDR3 length equals 20 residues. The CDR3 protein is CASSRSPPKRVGPSYNEQFF. The DNA for the CDR3 is TGTGCCAGCAGCCGCTCTCCCCCTAAACGTGTCGGGCCCTCCTACAATGAGCAGTTCTTC.

This clonotype appeared many times. The chain links TRBV20-1 to TRBJ2-5, with 7 nucleotides matching TRBD2. Germline values: CDR1 DFQATT, CDR2 SNEGSKA (reference sequence). The CDR3 is 13 amino acids. V dropped 6 bases and J dropped 5; count of bases not matched to a gene: 9. In DNA, the CDR3 is TGCAGTGCCACTTCTAGCGGACCGGAGACCCAGTACTTC. This translates into CSATSSGPETQYF.

This clonotype was seen many times. The genes are TRBV24-1 and TRBJ1-1, with D hard to call. Trimming took off 3 bases at V and 2 bases at J, with 6 bases between the two ends. The CDR3 length is 13 residues. Germline V gene lookup returns CDR1 KGHDR and CDR2 SFDVKD. CDR3 residues: CATSDNGNTEAFF. The CDR3 DNA follows: TGTGCCACCAGTGATAACGGCAACACTGAAGCTTTCTTT.

V usage is TRBV5-1 and J usage is TRBJ2-1; 8 bases align to TRBD1. Germline V lookup: CDR1 SGHRS, CDR2 YFSETQ. This CDR3 has 14 amino acids. With V trimmed by 7 bases and J by 6 bases, 9 bases remained unmatched. The CDR3 loop is CASGVETGANEQFF. The CDR3 nucleotides read TGCGCCAGCGGCGTCGAGACAGGGGCCAATGAGCAGTTCTTC.

This clonotype was picked up many times. The chain uses TRBV20-1 and TRBJ2-1, with TRBD2 matching over 10 bases. Trimming cost V 3 bases and J 8 bases; bases outside gene matches: 7. CDR1 and CDR2 (germline): DFQATT, SNEGSKA (reference sequence). The CDR3 is made up of 14 amino acids. CDR3 region: CSASTQRGGDEQFF. CDR3 DNA sequence: TGCAGTGCTAGTACCCAGCGGGGGGGGGATGAGCAGTTCTTC.

Details on this clonotype: This may arise from a read error, as a much more abundant clone is one base away. The V call is TRBV15, the J call TRBJ1-5; TRBD1 matches at 9 bases. V dropped 3 bases and J dropped 3; count of bases not matched to a gene: 12. The CDR3 loop spans 18 amino acids. Germline V gives CDR1 LNHNV, CDR2 YYDKDF (reference sequence). CDR3 sequence: CATSRTGTGRDINQPQHF. CDR3 nucleotides: TGTGCCACCAGCAGGACGGGGACAGGGAGGGATATCAATCAGCCCCAGCATTTT.

This clonotype was seen repeatedly, ten times or more. V gene TRBV12-3 or TRBV12-4 combines with J gene TRBJ1-1; D unresolved. V lost 5 bases, J lost 0 bases, and 10 bases lay in between. The CDR3 runs to 14 residues. CDR3 in DNA: TGTGCCAGCAGTCCCGAGTTTATGAACACTGAAGCTTTCTTT. Residues: CASSPEFMNTEAFF.

This chain links TRBV18 with TRBJ2-4; 7 bases map to TRBD1. Germline V CDR1 and CDR2: KGHSH, LQKENI. There are 15 residues in the CDR3. J gave up 6 bases and V 3 bases, and 8 bases lay outside the gene matches. CDR3 in amino acids: CASSPQMRQGNIQYF. The DNA of the CDR3 is TGTGCCAGCTCACCCCAAATGCGACAGGGAAACATTCAGTACTTC.

This clonotype was picked up a small number of times. The chain uses TRBV20-1 and TRBJ2-1; 8 bases match TRBD2. The CDR3 spans 14 residues. V lost 0 bases, J lost 5 bases, and 3 bases stayed unmatched. Per germline, CDR1 DFQATT and CDR2 SNEGSKA (reference sequence). The CDR3: CSAREVGGDNEQFF. As DNA, the CDR3 is TGCAGTGCTAGAGAAGTCGGGGGGGACAATGAGCAGTTCTTC.

This chain joins TRBV20-1 and TRBJ2-3; D not certain. Looked up from germline, CDR1 is DFQATT and CDR2 is SNEGSKA (reference sequence). V was pared by 5 bases and J by 2 bases, with 14 bases between. The CDR3 contains 14 residues. CDR3 sequence: CSAHSDPATDTQYF. In DNA form, the CDR3 reads TGCAGTGCTCACTCAGATCCGGCCACAGATACGCAGTATTTT.

Of note for this clonotype: This sequence may be a read error, since a much larger clone differs from it by one base. V gene TRBV12-3 or TRBV12-4 combines with J gene TRBJ1-2; D might be TRBD1 (5 bases). CDR3 length equals 12 residues. In DNA form, the CDR3 reads TGTGCCAGCAGTCGACAGTCCTATGGCTACAACTTC. It is translated as CASSRQSYGYNF.